This TCR beta chain was sequenced for a study of T cells in Graves' hyperthyroidism and ophthalmopathy. Study-wide background: Peripheral blood collection took place at initial diagnosis, before any treatment.

Out of around 10 ml of fresh peripheral blood came the PBMCs. TCR beta CDR3 regions were amplified from RNA. The HTBI primer set was used in a first-round RT-PCR of the TCR CDR3. TCRdb itself ran the multiplex PCR reads through MiXCR, one entry per CDR3 protein. This table holds 730,000 or so distinct CDR3 sequences, about 17% found once. Trimming stripped 2 bases from V and 5 bases from J, with 19 bases between. This CDR3 has 16 amino acids. Germline V gives CDR1 DFQATT, CDR2 SNEGSKA (reference sequence). The clonotype originates from a woman aged 50 to 65 with Graves' hyperthyroidism that later progressed to Graves' ophthalmopathy. The sample taken for sequencing was blood. The chain recombines TRBV20-1 with TRBJ1-5, with D perhaps matching TRBD1 (5 bases). In nucleotides, the CDR3 is TGCAGTGCTAGAAGCGCGGACGGGACTGGCGATCAGCCCCAGCATTTT. Its protein product is CSARSADGTGDQPQHF.